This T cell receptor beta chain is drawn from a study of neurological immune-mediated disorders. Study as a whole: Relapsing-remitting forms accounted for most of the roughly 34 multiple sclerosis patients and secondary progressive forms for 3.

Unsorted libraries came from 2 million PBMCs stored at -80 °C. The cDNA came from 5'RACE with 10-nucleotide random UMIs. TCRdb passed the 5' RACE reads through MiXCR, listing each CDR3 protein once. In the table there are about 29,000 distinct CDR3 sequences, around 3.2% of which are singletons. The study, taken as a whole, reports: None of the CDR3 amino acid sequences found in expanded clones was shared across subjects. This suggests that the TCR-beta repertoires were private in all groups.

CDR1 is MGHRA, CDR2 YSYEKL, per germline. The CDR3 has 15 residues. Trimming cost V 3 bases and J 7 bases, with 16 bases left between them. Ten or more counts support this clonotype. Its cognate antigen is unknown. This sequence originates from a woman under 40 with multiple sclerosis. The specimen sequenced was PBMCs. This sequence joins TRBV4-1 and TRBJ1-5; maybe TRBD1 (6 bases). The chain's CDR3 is CASSQRTGQGQPQHF. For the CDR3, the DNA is TGCGCCAGCAGCCAGAGAACAGGGCAGGGGCAGCCCCAGCATTTT.